This T cell receptor (beta chain) is from a study of blood T cells in healthy people across ages. The use of a sample-barcoded 5' primer and a J-beta primer mix characterized a second PCR of about 7 to 12 cycles. Per-sample output comprised a minimum of 2.5 million paired-end reads containing CDR3. One entry per CDR3 protein, called by TCRdb with MiXCR from the 5' RACE reads. The repertoire holds 600,000 or so distinct CDR3 sequences, with more than 45% as singletons. Regarding the study as a whole: Whereas aged donors had fewer naive CD4+ cells, long-lived donors had more of them and higher diversity.

Drawn from each donor were 8.5 to 10 milliliters of peripheral blood. Per-sample PBMC isolation yielded at least 6 million cells. This clonotype was detected a few times. Its antigen remains unknown. There are 15 residues in the CDR3. The V end was cut by 4 bases, the J end by 1 base, with 15 bases between. Per the germline V gene, CDR1 is SQVTM and CDR2 is ANQGSEA. Specimen: blood. The chain couples TRBV29-1 to TRBJ2-3; D not certain. This TCR derives from an elderly man in good health. In nucleotides, the CDR3 is TGCAGCGTTGTGCCCCCAACGACGGGCACAGATACGCAGTATTTT. Translated, it gives CSVVPPTTGTDTQYF.